This entry lists 23 T cell receptor beta chains sequenced from one sample in a study of blood T cell repertoires in COVID-19. Only in-frame clones appear in the TCRdb table, and some are missing; sequencing was by immunoSEQ multiplex PCR. Of about 140,000 clones in the sample, around 83% were seen once. Specimen: peripheral blood. These receptors were collected from a woman in her fifties or sixties with acute or convalescent COVID-19.

There are a few counts of this clone. The chain uses TRBV18 and TRBJ1-1; unclear D gene. Trimming took 5 bases from V and 4 from J, leaving 11 bases between them. Per germline, CDR1 KGHSH and CDR2 LQKENI. The CDR3 sequence is 13 residues long. The CDR3 DNA reads as TGTGCCAGCTCAAGTGAACTCCTCACTGAAGCTTTCTTT. The encoded protein is CASSSELLTEAFF.

The chain has TRBV6-2 or TRBV6-3 and TRBJ2-5; 10 positions agree with TRBD2. Germline V gives CDR1 MNHEY, CDR2 SVGEGT. Losses at the gene ends were 3 bases for V and 4 bases for J; bases not matched to a gene: 8. This CDR3 is 16 amino acids long. The DNA for the CDR3 is TGTGCCAGCAGTTATCGACCAGCGGGGGGGCTAGAGACCCAGTACTTC. It yields the protein CASSYRPAGGLETQYF.

The chain recombines TRBV6-2 or TRBV6-3 with TRBJ1-3, with D hard to call. The V and J ends lost 4 bases and 0 bases respectively, with 7 bases between them. From germline, CDR1 is MNHEY and CDR2 SVGEGT. This CDR3 has 14 residues. CDR3 amino acids: CASSSGNSGNTIYF. In nucleotides, the CDR3 is TGTGCCAGCAGTTCGGGGAACTCTGGAAACACCATATATTTT.

In this sample, this clone turned up a few times. The J gene is TRBJ2-1, the V gene TRBV3-1 (or the pseudogene TRBV3-2); D unresolved. V was clipped by 2 bases and J by 6 bases, with 17 bases between them. This CDR3 contains 16 residues. Germline CDR1 LGHDT, CDR2 YNNKEL (reference sequence). CDR3 loop: CASSQTTLQVFNEQFF. CDR3 DNA sequence: TGTGCCAGCAGCCAAACAACGCTGCAGGTCTTCAATGAGCAGTTCTTC.

The chain carries TRBV27 and TRBJ2-1; D gene unclear. V lost 5 bases and J lost 4, with 9 bases in between. This CDR3 comprises 13 residues. Germline CDR1 is MNHEY and CDR2 is SMNVEV (reference sequence). The DNA for the CDR3 is TGTGCCAGCAGTCGGCGGCTTTACAATGAGCAGTTCTTC. This codes for CASSRRLYNEQFF.

This clone was detected only once. The CDR3 sequence: CASSPSSGTGFSNQPQHF. The DNA for the CDR3 is TGTGCCAGCAGTCCATCTTCCGGGACAGGGTTTAGCAATCAGCCCCAGCATTTT. The chain recombines TRBV6-2 or TRBV6-3 with TRBJ1-5, with 9 bases aligning to TRBD1. The CDR3 runs 18 residues. Trimming cost V 5 bases and J 0 bases; bases outside gene matches: 11. CDR1 is MNHEY and CDR2 is SVGEGT in the germline V gene.

Only one count was recorded for this clone. The rearrangement uses TRBV28 and TRBJ1-2; weak D call: TRBD1 (6 bases). V was pared by 2 bases and J by 8 bases, with 12 bases between. This CDR3 comprises 13 residues. Germline loops: CDR1 MDHEN, CDR2 SYDVKM. CDR3 loop: CASSLVGAGGYTF. CDR3 bases: TGTGCCAGCAGTTTAGTGGGGGCGGGCGGCTACACCTTC.

The genes are TRBV11-2 and TRBJ2-5, with D maybe TRBD1 (6 bases). This CDR3 comprises 14 residues. V lost 2 bases and J lost 2, with 9 bases in between. The germline V gene encodes CDR1 SGHAT and CDR2 FQNNGV. The CDR3 DNA follows: TGTGCCAGCAGCTTATACAGGGAACAAGAGACCCAGTACTTC. It encodes CASSLYREQETQYF.

The chain uses TRBV6-1 and TRBJ2-3, with 8 nucleotides matching TRBD1. The V gene end was trimmed by 2 bases and the J gene end by 3 bases; junction bases not matched to a gene: 1. This CDR3 is built from 14 residues. The germline V gene has CDR1 MNHNS and CDR2 SASEGT. CDR3 nucleotides: TGTGCCAGCAGTGAACAGGGGGCAACAGATACGCAGTATTTT. Translating gives CASSEQGATDTQYF.

This rearrangement joins TRBV5-6 to TRBJ2-3; 9 bases match TRBD2. J was trimmed by 1 base and V by 2 bases; bases with no gene match: 5. This CDR3 comprises 16 residues. In germline, CDR1 is SGHDT, CDR2 YYEEEE. CDR3 nucleotides: TGTGCCAGCAGCTTTATAGCGGGGGCAGGCACAGATACGCAGTATTTT. It yields the protein CASSFIAGAGTDTQYF. The variable domain in full, completed from reference TRBV5-6 and TRBJ2-3, reads DAGVTQSPTHLIKTRGQQVTLRCSPKSGHDTVSWYQQALGQGPQFIFQYYEEEERQRGNFPDRFSGHQFPNYSSELNVNALLLGDSALYLCASSFIAGAGTDTQYFGPGTRLTVL.

The gene calls are TRBV6-5 and TRBJ2-3, with a weak D call TRBD1 (6 bases). Trimming took 4 bases from V and 6 from J, leaving 20 bases between them. The germline V gene has CDR1 MNHEY and CDR2 SVGAGI. CDR3 length: 16 residues. The DNA for the CDR3 is TGTGCCAGCAGTTCCGCACTACAGGGTTTCTTGGATACGCAGTATTTT. Residues: CASSSALQGFLDTQYF.

The CDR3, as DNA: TGTGCCAGCAGCTTAGAAAACAGGGGCCTCTCCTACGAGCAGTACTTC. The encoded protein is CASSLENRGLSYEQYF. This chain links TRBV11-3 with TRBJ2-7; TRBD1 matches 7 bases. The CDR3 has 16 residues. V trimming: 0 bases; J trimming: 0 bases; junction bases outside the gene matches: 5. CDR1 and CDR2 (germline): SGHNT, YENEEA.

V is TRBV20-1 and J is TRBJ2-7, with 11 bases matching TRBD2. CDR1 and CDR2 from the germline V gene are DFQATT and SNEGSKA (reference sequence). The CDR3 sequence is 11 residues long. CDR3 residues: CSLAGGREQYF. CDR3 in DNA: TGCAGCTTAGCGGGGGGGCGCGAGCAGTACTTC.

This rearrangement joins TRBV28 to TRBJ2-7; D uncertain. This CDR3 region has 12 residues. Germline lookup yields CDR1 MDHEN and CDR2 SYDVKM. The germline V and J ends were trimmed by 6 bases and 3 bases, with 9 bases remaining between them. The CDR3 reads CASSSTFYEQYF. DNA for the CDR3: TGTGCCAGCAGCTCTACCTTCTACGAGCAGTACTTC.

J is TRBJ1-2 and V is TRBV10-3; TRBD1 agrees at 7 bases. The germline CDR1 and CDR2 sequences are ENHRY and SYGVKD. The CDR3 covers 14 residues. V was pared by 5 bases and J by 5 bases, with 8 bases of the junction left unmatched. CDR3 amino acids: CAISPRQGPYGYTF. CDR3 sequence (DNA): TGTGCCATCAGTCCGAGACAGGGCCCTTATGGCTACACCTTC.

This clone was detected only once. The chain links TRBV28 to TRBJ1-2; D is perhaps TRBD1 (5 bases). Germline lookup yields CDR1 MDHEN and CDR2 SYDVKM. CDR3 length: 15 residues. V was trimmed by 5 bases and J by 1 base, leaving 14 bases between them. In DNA, the CDR3 is TGTGCCAGCAGTGCCCCCGGGGGGGGTAACTATGGCTACACCTTC. This encodes CASSAPGGGNYGYTF.

This rearrangement joins TRBV9 to TRBJ2-2; 8 bases line up with TRBD2. CDR1 and CDR2 (germline): SGDLS, YYNGEE. After removal of 7 bases from V and 4 bases from J, the junction contained 12 bases not matched to a gene. The CDR3 extends over 16 amino acids. CDR3 residues: CASEVDGGGTTGELFF. The CDR3 DNA sequence: TGTGCCAGCGAAGTGGATGGCGGGGGGACCACCGGGGAGCTGTTTTTT.

This clone has only one observation. This chain links TRBV9 with TRBJ1-4, with D hard to call. The CDR3 contains 14 residues. CDR1 SGDLS and CDR2 YYNGEE come from the germline V gene. V lost 0 bases to trimming and J lost 4 bases, with 7 bases between them. The DNA of the CDR3 is TGTGCCAGCAGCGTAGCTGGCGGTAATGAAAAACTGTTTTTT. Translated: CASSVAGGNEKLFF.

This chain connects TRBV5-1 to TRBJ2-7; 10 bases line up with TRBD1. The CDR3 runs to 15 residues. With V trimmed by 8 bases and J by 2 bases, 10 bases remained unmatched. CDR1 and CDR2 (germline): SGHRS, YFSETQ. CDR3 nucleotide sequence: TGCGCCAGTACCCGGGACAGGGGAGGCACCTACGAGCAGTACTTC. It translates to CASTRDRGGTYEQYF.

V is TRBV5-6 and J is TRBJ1-4, with 7 nucleotides matching TRBD1. The J segment lost 2 bases and the V segment lost 4 bases, leaving 5 bases of the junction unmatched. The germline V gene has CDR1 SGHDT and CDR2 YYEEEE. The CDR3 sequence is 15 residues long. The CDR3 DNA reads as TGTGCCAGCAGCCCGGGACAGCTCACTAATGAAAAACTGTTTTTT. This encodes CASSPGQLTNEKLFF.

This clone was picked up many times. This rearrangement joins TRBV11-2 to TRBJ1-1; TRBD1 matches 9 bases. This CDR3 spans 14 amino acids. V shed 3 bases and J 1 base; nucleotides not matched to a gene: 0. CDR1 SGHAT and CDR2 FQNNGV come from the germline V gene. CDR3 coding DNA: TGTGCCAGCAGCTTGACAGGGGGGAACACTGAAGCTTTCTTT. Translating gives CASSLTGGNTEAFF.

The gene calls are TRBV7-9 and TRBJ1-6; 7 bases agree with TRBD1. Germline CDR1 and CDR2: SEHNR and FQNEAQ (reference sequence). V lost 4 bases and J lost 3; bases outside the gene matches: 6. The CDR3 consists of 16 residues. The CDR3 spells CASSSTGSSYNSPLHF. The CDR3 nucleotides read TGTGCCAGCAGCTCGACAGGGAGCAGCTATAATTCACCCCTCCACTTT.

The rearrangement joins TRBV24-1 to TRBJ1-5, with D maybe TRBD1 (6 bases). CDR1 KGHDR and CDR2 SFDVKD come from the germline V gene. Trimming took off 4 bases at V and 7 bases at J, with 10 bases between the two ends. CDR3 length: 13 residues. DNA for the CDR3: TGTGCCACCAGTGACGGGACAAAGCAGCCCCAGCATTTT. It translates to CATSDGTKQPQHF.